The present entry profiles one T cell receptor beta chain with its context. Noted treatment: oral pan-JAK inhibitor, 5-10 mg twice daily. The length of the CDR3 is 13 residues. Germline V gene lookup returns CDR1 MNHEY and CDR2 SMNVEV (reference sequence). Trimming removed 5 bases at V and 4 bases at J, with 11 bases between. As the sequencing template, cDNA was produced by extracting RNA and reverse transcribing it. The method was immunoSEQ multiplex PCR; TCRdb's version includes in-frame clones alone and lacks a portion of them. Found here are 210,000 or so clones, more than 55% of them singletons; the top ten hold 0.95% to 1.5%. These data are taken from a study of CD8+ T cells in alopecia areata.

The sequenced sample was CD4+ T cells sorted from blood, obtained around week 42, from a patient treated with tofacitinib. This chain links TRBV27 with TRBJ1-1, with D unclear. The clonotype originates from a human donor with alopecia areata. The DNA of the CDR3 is TGTGCCAGCAGTCCCATTTTTGGCACTGAAGCTTTCTTT. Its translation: CASSPIFGTEAFF.